A single sample gave rise to the 27 T cell receptor beta chains below, sequenced in a study of persistence of HIV-infected CD4 T cells. The libraries were made with immunoSEQ version 4 in survey mode. Sequencing was performed with immunoSEQ multiplex PCR; in TCRdb, only in-frame clones are kept and a portion is missing. The sample yields 30,000 to 45,000 clones, approximately 90% seen once. This nonspecific control used anti-CD3/anti-CD28 bead stimulation of CD4+ T cells. Sorting selected CD4+ T cells upregulating both CD40 ligand and CD69. Their cognate antigens are unknown. Sequencing was performed on CD4+ T cells sorted from PBMCs after roughly 18-hour stimulation, taken from a patient who received antiretroviral therapy. The receptors stem from an adult man with HIV who was CMV-seropositive.

The chain recombines TRBV4-1 with TRBJ1-6; a possible D gene is TRBD1 (5 bases). The CDR3 runs to 15 residues. CDR1 is MGHRA and CDR2 is YSYEKL in the germline V gene. V gave up 6 bases and J gave up 6 bases, with 15 bases separating them. DNA for the CDR3: TGCGCCAGCAGGGACGGGGGAAGGGGTAATTCACCCCTCCACTTT. This encodes CASRDGGRGNSPLHF.

The chain has TRBV6-6 and TRBJ2-1; 7 bases map to TRBD2. The germline gives CDR1 MNHNY, CDR2 SVGAGI (reference sequence). The CDR3 contains 15 residues. V trimming: 7 bases; J trimming: 1 base; junction bases outside the gene matches: 7. The CDR3 DNA is TGTGCCAGCACCGGGACTACTCTGTCCTACAATGAGCAGTTCTTC. Its translation: CASTGTTLSYNEQFF.

J is TRBJ2-2 and V is TRBV3-1 (or the pseudogene TRBV3-2); no definite D call. The CDR3 length is 14 residues. V lost 4 bases and J 8 bases, leaving 14 bases between the germline ends. Germline loops: CDR1 LGHDT, CDR2 YNNKEL (reference sequence). The CDR3 loop reads CASSRHSLGGELFF. The CDR3 region has the DNA TGTGCCAGCAGCCGACACTCCCTAGGGGGGGAGCTGTTTTTT.

The chain uses TRBV10-2 and TRBJ2-1; weak D call: TRBD1 (6 bases). CDR3 length: 13 residues. Germline values: CDR1 WSHSY, CDR2 SAAADI. V lost 5 bases and J lost 7, with 12 bases in between. This chain's CDR3 is CASSYRVENEQFF. CDR3 nucleotides: TGCGCCAGCAGTTACAGGGTGGAGAATGAGCAGTTCTTC.

The V gene is TRBV18, the J gene TRBJ1-2; perhaps TRBD1 as D (5 bases). Germline V gene sequence: CDR1 KGHSH, CDR2 LQKENI. This CDR3 region has 14 residues. Trimming removed 4 bases at V and 2 bases at J, with 11 bases between. The CDR3 nucleotides read TGTGCCAGCTCACAACGGGACGGCAACTATGGCTACACCTTC. It is translated as CASSQRDGNYGYTF.

The V gene is TRBV6-6, the J gene TRBJ2-2; 8 bases line up with TRBD2. The CDR3 contains 17 residues. CDR1 and CDR2 (germline): MNHNY, SVGAGI (reference sequence). Germline trimming cut 5 bases from V and 6 bases from J; bases unmatched to any gene: 14. The DNA for the CDR3 is TGTGCCAGCAGTCCCTCCACCGGGACTAGAGCTCCCGGGGAGCTGTTTTTT. Translation: CASSPSTGTRAPGELFF.

This chain connects TRBV5-6 to TRBJ1-6; D not resolved. The CDR3 contains 15 residues. CDR1 and CDR2 from the germline V gene are SGHDT and YYEEEE. The V and J ends lost 4 bases and 9 bases respectively, with 17 bases between them. The CDR3 loop reads CASSLRAVPGSPLHF. CDR3 bases: TGTGCCAGCAGCCTGAGGGCTGTTCCAGGTTCACCCCTCCACTTT.

The rearrangement uses TRBV6-6 and TRBJ1-1; 9 bases are a match to TRBD1. The germline gives CDR1 MNHNY, CDR2 SVGAGI (reference sequence). The CDR3 contains 14 residues. The V and J ends lost 6 bases and 6 bases, in that order; junction bases with no gene match: 8. CDR3 bases: TGTGCCAGCAGCGTACAGGGGGCTAAAGCTGAAGCTTTCTTT. It codes for CASSVQGAKAEAFF.

The chain combines TRBV7-9 with TRBJ1-6; D gene uncertain. Trimming removed 5 bases at V and 14 bases at J, with 13 bases between. The germline CDR1 and CDR2 sequences are SEHNR and FQNEAQ (reference sequence). The CDR3 has 12 residues. The CDR3: CASSPSGVTLHF. As DNA, the CDR3 is TGTGCCAGCAGCCCCTCGGGAGTGACCCTCCACTTT.

V is TRBV6-2 or TRBV6-3 and J is TRBJ2-5; D unresolved. Germline-derived CDR1 and CDR2 are MNHEY and SVGEGT. The CDR3 has 15 amino acids. V lost 5 bases to trimming and J lost 1 base, with 14 bases between them. DNA of the CDR3: TGTGCCAGCAGTCGCACCTTGGGATTCCAAGAGACCCAGTACTTC. Protein sequence: CASSRTLGFQETQYF.

The rearrangement links TRBV5-1 to TRBJ1-1, with TRBD1 as a possible D gene (5 bases). V lost 7 bases to trimming and J lost 5 bases, with 15 bases between them. In germline, CDR1 is SGHRS, CDR2 YFSETQ. The CDR3 runs 13 residues. The CDR3: CASSPGAETEAFF. CDR3 nucleotide sequence: TGCGCCAGCTCCCCCGGGGCTGAAACTGAAGCTTTCTTT.

The chain couples TRBV9 to TRBJ2-5; D is ambiguous. In germline, CDR1 is SGDLS, CDR2 YYNGEE. V lost 0 bases to trimming and J lost 3 bases, with 15 bases between them. The CDR3 contains 16 residues. CDR3 sequence (DNA): TGTGCCAGCAGCGTAGGGGCAGCTTCCCTCGAAGAGACCCAGTACTTC. The encoded protein is CASSVGAASLEETQYF. The whole variable domain, filled in from reference TRBV9 and TRBJ2-5, reads DSGVTQTPKHLITATGQRVTLRCSPRSGDLSVYWYQQSLDQGLQFLIQYYNGEERAKGNILERFSAQQFPDLHSELNLSSLELGDSALYFCASSVGAASLEETQYFGPGTRLLVL.

This rearrangement joins TRBV24-1 to TRBJ1-2; no firm D call. Trimming removed 8 bases from V and 7 bases from J, with 16 bases in between. Looked up from germline, CDR1 is KGHDR and CDR2 is SFDVKD. This CDR3 comprises 13 residues. The CDR3 bases are TGTGCCACCACCCCCGGGATCTCAGGTGGCTACACCTTC. The encoded protein is CATTPGISGGYTF.

The rearrangement links TRBV5-1 to TRBJ2-2; TRBD2 agrees at 9 bases. The germline V gene has CDR1 SGHRS and CDR2 YFSETQ. Trimming took 0 bases from V and 4 from J; bases not matched to a gene: 4. This CDR3 contains 16 residues. In DNA, the CDR3 is TGCGCCAGCAGCTTGGTTCGCGGGAGGGCCACCGGGGAGCTGTTTTTT. This gives the protein CASSLVRGRATGELFF.

J is TRBJ1-5 and V is TRBV4-2; possibly TRBD1 for D (5 bases). Germline V gene lookup returns CDR1 LGHNA and CDR2 YNFKEQ. Trimming took off 0 bases at V and 1 base at J, with 10 bases between the two ends. CDR3 length equals 16 residues. CDR3 amino acids: CASSQDGTRSNQPQHF. In nucleotides, the CDR3 is TGTGCCAGCAGCCAAGATGGGACGCGCAGCAATCAGCCCCAGCATTTT.

This clone was counted between two and nine times. The V gene is TRBV5-1, the J gene TRBJ2-2; D might be TRBD2 (5 bases). V shed 6 bases and J shed 5 bases, with 8 bases lying between them. This CDR3 has 12 amino acids. The V gene's germline CDR1 is SGHRS and CDR2 YFSETQ. The DNA of the CDR3 is TGCGCCAGCAAAACGGGGACCGGGGAGCTGTTTTTT. Its protein is CASKTGTGELFF.

The CDR3 is CASSSVGELFF. The CDR3, as DNA: TGTGCCAGCAGCTCGGTTGGGGAGCTGTTTTTT. V usage is TRBV3-1 (or the pseudogene TRBV3-2) and J usage is TRBJ2-2; the D is unclear. In germline, CDR1 is LGHDT, CDR2 YNNKEL (reference sequence). The CDR3 sequence is 11 residues long. V gave up 5 bases and J gave up 8 bases, with 6 bases separating them.

This chain connects TRBV30 to TRBJ1-5; D is undetermined. Per the germline V gene, CDR1 is GTSNPN and CDR2 is SVGIG (reference sequence). The CDR3 runs 16 residues. With 0 bases removed from V and 2 bases from J, the gap between germline ends came to 14 bases. The CDR3 DNA reads TGTGCCTGGAGTGTACCCACCTTTGGGGGCAATCAGCCCCAGCATTTT. This translates into CAWSVPTFGGNQPQHF. Based on the CDR3 plus reference TRBV30 and TRBJ1-5, the full variable domain is SQTIHQWPATLVQPVGSPLSLECTVEGTSNPNLYWYRQAAGRGLQLLFYSVGIGQISSEVPQNLSASRPQDRQFILSSKKLLLSDSGFYLCAWSVPTFGGNQPQHFGDGTRLSIL.

The V and J genes are TRBV11-1 and TRBJ1-2; 8 bases match TRBD1. Germline assignment: CDR1 SGHAT and CDR2 FQDESV (reference sequence). CDR3 size: 12 residues. V was clipped by 8 bases and J by 7 bases; unmatched bases: 6. Written as DNA, the CDR3 is TGTGCCAGCGGCGGACAGGGTAGTGGCTACACCTTC. Protein product: CASGGQGSGYTF. Complete variable domain (other parts from reference TRBV11-1 and TRBJ1-2): EAEVAQSPRYKITEKSQAVAFWCDPISGHATLYWYRQILGQGPELLVQFQDESVVDDSQLPKDRFSAERLKGVDSTLKIQPAELGDSAMYLCASGGQGSGYTFGSGTRLTVV.

V usage is TRBV20-1 and J usage is TRBJ1-1, with D perhaps matching TRBD1 (5 bases). With 3 bases removed from V and 0 bases from J, the gap between germline ends came to 8 bases. The CDR3 sequence is 13 residues long. CDR1 is DFQATT and CDR2 is SNEGSKA in the germline V gene (reference sequence). The CDR3 DNA reads TGCAGTGCTAGTGAGACAGTGAACACTGAAGCTTTCTTT. It encodes CSASETVNTEAFF.

V usage is TRBV29-1 and J usage is TRBJ2-5, with 10 positions matching TRBD2. The V and J ends lost 5 bases and 0 bases, in that order; junction bases with no gene match: 12. The CDR3 is 17 amino acids. The germline V gene has CDR1 SQVTM and CDR2 ANQGSEA. The CDR3 region is CSVRSLAGAGYQETQYF. The CDR3 DNA follows: TGCAGCGTTCGTTCCCTAGCGGGAGCGGGGTACCAAGAGACCCAGTACTTC. Drawing the rest from reference TRBV29-1 and TRBJ2-5, the complete variable domain is SAVISQKPSRDICQRGTSLTIQCQVDSQVTMMFWYRQQPGQSLTLIATANQGSEATYESGFVIDKFPISRPNLTFSTLTVSNMSPEDSSIYLCSVRSLAGAGYQETQYFGPGTRLLVL.

A remark on this clone: The same CDR3 is also encoded by other DNA sequences in this sample. The rearrangement joins TRBV10-3 to TRBJ1-5; a possible D gene is TRBD1 (5 bases). Trimming stripped 9 bases from V and 3 bases from J, with 12 bases between. CDR1 and CDR2 from the germline V gene are ENHRY and SYGVKD. The CDR3 is 13 residues long. This CDR3 is CAMGDRVNQPQHF. In DNA form, the CDR3 reads TGTGCCATGGGAGACAGAGTCAATCAGCCCCAGCATTTT.

The genes are TRBV6-4 and TRBJ2-1; 11 bases agree with TRBD2. The V and J ends lost 5 bases and 0 bases, in that order; junction bases with no gene match: 9. The V gene's germline CDR1 is MRHNA and CDR2 SNTAGT. The CDR3 totals 18 residues. As DNA, the CDR3 is TGTGCCAGCAGTCCGCGACTAGCGGGAAGGAGCTCCTACAATGAGCAGTTCTTC. Encoded protein: CASSPRLAGRSSYNEQFF.

This chain joins TRBV20-1 and TRBJ1-6; D not resolved. This CDR3 is 11 amino acids long. Germline CDR1 DFQATT, CDR2 SNEGSKA (reference sequence). The ends were cut back, 3 bases at V and 14 bases at J, with 11 bases in the middle. CDR3 loop: CSASRGHALHF. CDR3 sequence (DNA): TGCAGTGCTAGTAGAGGTCACGCCCTCCACTTT.

The chain is built from TRBV3-1 (or the pseudogene TRBV3-2) and TRBJ1-5, with D unresolved. The ends were cut back, 1 base at V and 6 bases at J, with 13 bases in the middle. The CDR3 runs to 15 residues. Per germline, CDR1 LGHDT and CDR2 YNNKEL (reference sequence). The CDR3 loop is CASSQVAGGGQPQHF. As DNA, the CDR3 is TGTGCCAGCAGCCAAGTGGCCGGAGGTGGTCAGCCCCAGCATTTT.

This clone is classed as medium-sized. This chain connects TRBV5-4 to TRBJ2-7, with a possible D match to TRBD2 (6 bases). CDR1 is SGHNT, CDR2 YYREEE, per germline (reference sequence). This CDR3 is 14 amino acids long. V gave up 4 bases and J gave up 2 bases, with 13 bases separating them. Here the CDR3 DNA reads TGTGCCAGCAGCCTGGCGGGGCTTACCTACGAGCAGTACTTC. Translating it yields CASSLAGLTYEQYF.

This clone was detected only once. This chain joins TRBV7-9 and TRBJ2-7; D is unclear. V was shortened by 4 bases and J by 7 bases, with 14 bases between the two germline ends. The length of the CDR3 is 13 residues. The germline CDR1 and CDR2 sequences are SEHNR and FQNEAQ (reference sequence). CDR3 sequence: CASSSGPKGEQYF. For the CDR3, the DNA is TGTGCCAGCAGCTCGGGTCCCAAGGGAGAGCAGTACTTC.